This is a list of T cell receptor beta chains from one sample in a study of shared clonotypes between healthy human individuals. Clones were sequenced by immunoSEQ multiplex PCR, and TCRdb holds only the in-frame ones, with some missing. The sample lists about 690,000 clones; about nine tenths were seen once. The source material was memory CD8+ T cells from PBMCs. These receptors came from a man between 18 and 35 years old in good health. Some clones in this sample may be carry-over from other donors' samples. CDR3s include the opening cysteine and the closing phenylalanine or tryptophan. The order of the fields is clone size, J gene, D gene, V gene, CDR3 protein, CDR3 DNA. A D gene is named only where the DNA matches it firmly. Size values are once, few and many counts, or a class for expanded clones, and some rows have none.

>few|TRBJ1-2|.|TRBV7-9
CASSWDNRYTF
TGTGCCAGCAGCTGGGACAATCGCTACACCTTC
>many|TRBJ2-1|.|TRBV4-2
CASSPRRDEQFF
TGTGCCAGCAGCCCGAGGAGGGATGAGCAGTTCTTC
>.|TRBJ2-7|.|TRBV9
CASSVGESRGEQYF
TGTGCCAGCAGCGTAGGTGAGTCGAGGGGCGAGCAGTACTTC
>.|TRBJ1-3|TRBD1|TRBV28
CASSLDPGTGGNTIYF
TGTGCCAGCAGTTTAGACCCCGGGACAGGGGGAAACACCATATATTTT
>.|TRBJ2-1|.|TRBV7-9
CASSLNLGAGDEQFF
TGTGCCAGCAGCTTAAATCTCGGAGCGGGTGATGAGCAGTTCTTC
>.|TRBJ2-2|.|TRBV7-8
CASSLRAETGELFF
TGTGCCAGCAGCTTGCGGGCAGAGACCGGGGAGCTGTTTTTT
>.|TRBJ1-1|.|TRBV29-1
CSVEEGIEAFF
TGCAGCGTTGAAGAGGGGATTGAAGCTTTCTTT
>.|TRBJ2-1|.|TRBV6-5
CASSISGLEANEQFF
TGTGCCAGCAGTATTAGCGGTTTGGAGGCCAATGAGCAGTTCTTC
>.|TRBJ1-1|TRBD1|TRBV19
CASSIDRGGTNTEAFF
TGTGCCAGTAGTATCGACAGGGGCGGAACGAACACTGAAGCTTTCTTT
>.|TRBJ2-3|TRBD1|TRBV5-1
CASSLGTGTAVTDF
TGCGCCAGCAGCTTGGGGACTGGGACAGCGGTAACCGATTTT
>many|TRBJ1-1|.|TRBV30
CAWRRGNTEAFF
TGTGCCTGGAGACGGGGGAACACTGAAGCTTTCTTT
>.|TRBJ2-7|.|TRBV5-6
CASSLISRGYEQYF
TGTGCCAGCAGCTTGATCAGTAGGGGCTACGAGCAGTACTTC
>.|TRBJ2-7|TRBD1|TRBV6-4
CATTGGVHHEQYF
TGTGCCACCACAGGGGGCGTGCACCACGAGCAGTACTTC
>.|TRBJ1-1|.|TRBV6-1
CASSPDTEAFF
TGTGCCAGCAGTCCCGACACTGAAGCTTTCTTT
>.|TRBJ2-7|TRBD2|TRBV2
CASRLTSGRLYEQYF
TGTGCCAGCAGACTGACTAGCGGGAGGTTATACGAGCAGTACTTC
>few|TRBJ2-2|.|TRBV7-2
CASSLGRSGELFF
TGTGCCAGCAGCTTGGGCCGGTCCGGGGAGCTGTTTTTT